One and the same sample provided the 27 T cell receptor beta chains below, sequenced in a study of molecular identifiers for immune sequencing clone quantification. TCRdb recomputed calls from the PCR reads with MiXCR, one row per CDR3 protein. The sample carries around 480,000 distinct CDR3 sequences, about a fifth recorded once. The sample comprised naive CD8+ T cells from blood, with Jurkat cell RNA spiked in. Specified subset: FACS-sorted CD8+CD4-CCR7+CD45RA+ naive T cells. These receptors were taken from a human donor in good health. Some libraries in this study had Jurkat cell RNA spiked in.

This clonotype was seen at least ten times. V gene TRBV7-9 combines with J gene TRBJ2-7; 9 bases map to TRBD1. Germline assignment: CDR1 SEHNR and CDR2 FQNEAQ (reference sequence). V lost 4 bases and J lost 6; bases outside the gene matches: 4. The CDR3 is made up of 13 amino acids. CDR3 sequence (DNA): TGTGCCAGCAGCTCGACAGGGGGAATCGAGCAGTACTTC. It codes for CASSSTGGIEQYF.

This clonotype appeared many times. V usage is TRBV6-5 and J usage is TRBJ1-1, with 7 positions matching TRBD1. CDR1 is MNHEY, CDR2 SVGAGI, per germline. The CDR3 has 19 residues. After removal of 6 bases from V and 6 bases from J, the junction contained 25 bases not matched to a gene. CDR3 sequence: CASSPPEIRQGSSAAEAFF. CDR3 DNA: TGTGCCAGCAGCCCACCCGAGATAAGACAGGGAAGTAGTGCGGCTGAAGCTTTCTTT.

With respect to this clonotype: It may be a read error: a sequence one base away is much more abundant. The chain uses TRBV2 and TRBJ2-3; either TRBD1 or TRBD2 may supply D (5 bases each). The CDR3 is made up of 16 amino acids. Germline CDR1 reads SNHLY; CDR2 reads FYNNEI. The DNA of the CDR3 is TGTGCCAGCAGTGAATTCCGCCAGGGACCCACAGATGCGCAGTATTTT. Protein product: CASSEFRQGPTDAQYF.

This rearrangement joins TRBV25-1 to TRBJ2-3, with D perhaps matching TRBD1 (6 bases). CDR3 length: 14 amino acids. Germline values: CDR1 MGHDK, CDR2 SYGVNS. V shed 1 base and J shed 2 bases, with 7 bases lying between them. CDR3 nucleotides: TGTGCCAGCAGTGAATGGGACACCACAGATACGCAGTATTTT. Residues: CASSEWDTTDTQYF.

The chain joins TRBV10-3 to TRBJ2-1; D gene unclear. The CDR3 extends over 12 amino acids. The V end was cut by 0 bases, the J end by 10 bases, with 7 bases between. From germline, CDR1 is ENHRY and CDR2 SYGVKD. CDR3 sequence (DNA): TGTGCCATCAGTGAGTCCGCTGTGGAGCAGTTCTTC. The encoded protein is CAISESAVEQFF.

This rearrangement joins TRBV9 to TRBJ2-6; D possibly corresponds to TRBD1 (7 bases). In germline, CDR1 is SGDLS, CDR2 YYNGEE. CDR3 length: 20 amino acids. Trimming took off 4 bases at V and 0 bases at J, with 23 bases between the two ends. DNA for the CDR3: TGTGCCAGCAGCATACGGGGGAGACAGGGATCCTCCTCTGGGGCCAACGTCCTGACTTTC. Protein sequence: CASSIRGRQGSSSGANVLTF.

Comments on this clonotype: Relative to the germline gene, one junction end is altered; a read error may explain this. V and J are TRBV4-3 and TRBJ2-1; D is perhaps TRBD1 (5 bases). The germline V gene encodes CDR1 LGHNA and CDR2 YSLEER. This CDR3 region has 16 residues. The CDR3 DNA reads TGCGCCAGCAGCCAAGATTCGACAGCCTCCCACAATGAGCAGTTCTTC. Its translation: CASSQDSTASHNEQFF.

The table lists this clonotype with a few counts. The chain carries TRBV5-4 and TRBJ1-6; no clear D gene. CDR1 is SGHNT, CDR2 YYREEE, per germline (reference sequence). The CDR3 sequence is 12 residues long. V was clipped by 9 bases and J by 8 bases, with 12 bases between them. CDR3 residues: CATAGFDSPLHF. CDR3 in DNA: TGTGCCACCGCGGGATTTGATTCACCCCTCCACTTT.

The gene calls are TRBV27 and TRBJ2-2; TRBD2 matches 7 bases. CDR1 MNHEY and CDR2 SMNVEV come from the germline V gene (reference sequence). The CDR3 contains 15 residues. V dropped 0 bases and J dropped 4; count of bases not matched to a gene: 2. CDR3 DNA sequence: TGTGCCAGCAGTTTATCTACTAGCGCCACCGGGGAGCTGTTTTTT. It codes for CASSLSTSATGELFF.

This clonotype has a count of ten or more. The rearrangement uses TRBV6-5 and TRBJ2-7; D might be TRBD2 (6 bases). Germline V gene data show CDR1 as MNHEY and CDR2 as SVGAGI. V lost 6 bases, J lost 3 bases, and 21 bases lay in between. This CDR3 contains 16 residues. CDR3 in DNA: TGTGCCAGCAGAAGTTGGGGTCTAGCGACTAACTACGAGCAGTACTTC. As protein: CASRSWGLATNYEQYF.

This clonotype was seen only once. A much larger clonotype is one base distant, so this may be a read error. The chain recombines TRBV9 with TRBJ2-7, with D unresolved. Trimming took off 4 bases at V and 3 bases at J, with 17 bases between the two ends. CDR1 SGDLS and CDR2 YYNGEE come from the germline V gene. This CDR3 is built from 15 residues. DNA of the CDR3: TGTGCCAGCAGCACCGGGCGACTGCCGCTCTACGAGCAGTACTTC. This sequence encodes CASSTGRLPLYEQYF.

This clonotype was picked up one time. The chain combines TRBV27 with TRBJ2-7, with D possibly TRBD2 on 5 matching bases. The CDR3 runs 15 residues. V was clipped by 5 bases and J by 0 bases, with 14 bases between them. Germline CDR1 is MNHEY and CDR2 is SMNVEV (reference sequence). CDR3 in amino acids: CASSPGKWGSYEQYF. Here the CDR3 DNA reads TGTGCCAGCAGTCCCGGGAAATGGGGCTCCTACGAGCAGTACTTC.

This clonotype was seen many times. The chain carries TRBV7-9 and TRBJ1-5; 7 bases align to TRBD1. CDR1 is SEHNR and CDR2 is FQNEAQ in the germline V gene (reference sequence). The CDR3 has 14 residues. The J segment lost 5 bases and the V segment lost 5 bases, leaving 6 bases of the junction unmatched. As DNA, the CDR3 is TGTGCCAGCAGCCGGGACAGTCTCTATCAGCCCCAGCATTTT. It specifies CASSRDSLYQPQHF.

With regard to this clonotype: A read error may be the cause here, since a much bigger clone is one base away. The chain joins TRBV5-4 to TRBJ1-1; D remains ambiguous. V was clipped by 7 bases and J by 8 bases, with 18 bases between them. Germline values: CDR1 SGHNT, CDR2 YYREEE (reference sequence). CDR3 size: 13 residues. CDR3 amino acids: CASRSLGLTEAFF. The CDR3 DNA is TGTGCCAGCCGCTCGTTAGGACTAACCGAAGCTTTCTTT.

There are many counts of this clonotype. The chain carries TRBV5-5 and TRBJ2-6; possible D gene TRBD2, 5 bases. The CDR3 runs 15 residues. Germline CDR1 reads SGHKS; CDR2 reads YYEKEE (reference sequence). V dropped 2 bases and J dropped 0 bases, with 6 bases sitting between them. CDR3 DNA sequence: TGTGCCAGCAGCTTTGGGAGCTCTGGGGCCAACGTCCTGACTTTC. It encodes CASSFGSSGANVLTF.

This clonotype has a count of ten or more. The rearrangement uses TRBV20-1 and TRBJ2-4; D assignment may be TRBD1 or TRBD2 (5 bases each). The CDR3 runs 14 residues. Germline V gene lookup returns CDR1 DFQATT and CDR2 SNEGSKA (reference sequence). The CDR3 loop reads CSQIGTIAKNIQYF. CDR3 sequence (DNA): TGCAGCCAAATAGGGACCATAGCCAAAAACATTCAGTACTTC.

This clonotype was counted between two and nine times. The genes are TRBV25-1 and TRBJ1-1, with D tentatively TRBD1 (6 bases). Trimming took off 5 bases at V and 1 base at J, with 14 bases between the two ends. The CDR3 sequence is 15 residues long. CDR1 is MGHDK, CDR2 SYGVNS, per germline. CDR3 coding DNA: TGTGCCAGCAGTAGAATCACAGGGAGGAACACTGAAGCTTTCTTT. Residues: CASSRITGRNTEAFF. Drawing the rest from reference TRBV25-1 and TRBJ1-1, the complete variable domain is EADIYQTPRYLVIGTGKKITLECSQTMGHDKMYWYQQDPGMELHLIHYSYGVNSTEKGDLSSESTVSRIRTEHFPLTLESARPSHTSQYLCASSRITGRNTEAFFGQGTRLTVV.

This clonotype was observed a handful of times. This sequence joins TRBV7-2 and TRBJ2-1, with TRBD2 matching over 13 bases. Trimming took 1 base from V and 7 from J; bases not matched to a gene: 7. This CDR3 is built from 17 residues. Per germline, CDR1 SGHTA and CDR2 FQGNSA. The CDR3 spells CASSLGGGTSGMNEQFF. The DNA for the CDR3 is TGTGCCAGCAGCTTAGGAGGGGGGACTAGCGGGATGAATGAGCAGTTCTTC.

This clonotype has ten or more counts. The V gene is TRBV14, the J gene TRBJ2-3; no definite D call. This CDR3 comprises 14 residues. Germline V gene sequence: CDR1 SGHDN, CDR2 FVKESK. Between the trimmed V and J ends, which lost 0 bases and 6 bases, there was a span of 10 bases. The CDR3 nucleotides are TGTGCCAGCAGCCAAGACTGGGGATTCGATACGCAGTATTTT. It translates to CASSQDWGFDTQYF.

Of note for this clonotype: Being one base from a much bigger clone, this may be a read error. The rearrangement links TRBV30 to TRBJ2-1; D is perhaps TRBD2 (5 bases). Per germline, CDR1 GTSNPN and CDR2 SVGIG (reference sequence). CDR3 size: 14 residues. Trimming pared 1 base from V and 2 bases from J, leaving 9 bases between. The CDR3 DNA sequence: TGTGCCTGGAGTGCAAGCGGAACCTACAATGAGCAGTTCTTC. Its translation: CAWSASGTYNEQFF.

There are a few counts of this clonotype. The V and J genes are TRBV20-1 and TRBJ2-7, with D perhaps TRBD2 (5 bases). Trimming pared 6 bases from V and 0 bases from J, leaving 12 bases between. There are 13 residues in the CDR3. Germline CDR1 is DFQATT and CDR2 is SNEGSKA (reference sequence). The CDR3 sequence is CSATGVSSYEQYF. As DNA, the CDR3 is TGCAGTGCAACCGGGGTCAGCTCCTACGAGCAGTACTTC.

In this sample, this clonotype turned up a few times. This chain links TRBV12-3 or TRBV12-4 with TRBJ1-2; 11 nucleotides agree with TRBD1. The J segment lost 8 bases and the V segment lost 0 bases, leaving 11 bases of the junction unmatched. The CDR3 runs to 17 residues. In DNA form, the CDR3 reads TGTGCCAGCAGTTTAGCGCTTTCCGGGACAGGGGGGGAAGGCTACACCTTC. It codes for CASSLALSGTGGEGYTF.

This clonotype was counted once. A much larger clone sits a single nucleotide away, making a read error possible. The chain links TRBV7-9 to TRBJ2-3, with D maybe TRBD2 (6 bases). The CDR3 is 15 amino acids. Germline loops: CDR1 SEHNR, CDR2 FQNEAQ (reference sequence). CDR3 region: CAGSISGTHTDTQYF. CDR3 coding DNA: TGTGCCGGCAGCATCTCCGGGACTCACACAGATACGCAGTATTTT.

This clonotype was seen many times. V gene TRBV4-3 combines with J gene TRBJ1-5; D is unclear. V lost 0 bases and J lost 6, with 9 bases in between. The germline gives CDR1 LGHNA, CDR2 YSLEER. The CDR3 loop spans 14 amino acids. CDR3 in DNA: TGCGCCAGCAGCCAAGACTCCGTGACTCAGCCCCAGCATTTT. Protein: CASSQDSVTQPQHF.

This clonotype showed up just a few times. The chain employs TRBV28 and TRBJ2-7; 8 nucleotides line up with TRBD1. Germline V lookup: CDR1 MDHEN, CDR2 SYDVKM. Trimming removed 6 bases from V and 6 bases from J; junction bases left unmatched: 13. This CDR3 spans 15 amino acids. CDR3 sequence (DNA): TGTGCCAGCAGCCTCGGGCAGGGGGCGGTTGGCGAGCAGTACTTC. This sequence encodes CASSLGQGAVGEQYF.

The chain joins TRBV6-1 to TRBJ2-7; 7 nucleotides align to TRBD2. V gave up 3 bases and J gave up 1 base; unmatched junction bases: 6. The CDR3 consists of 15 residues. Germline CDR1 and CDR2: MNHNS and SASEGT. The CDR3 reads CASSDWEGGSYEQYF. DNA of the CDR3: TGTGCCAGCAGTGATTGGGAGGGCGGGTCCTACGAGCAGTACTTC.

This clonotype has a count of ten or more. The gene calls are TRBV4-1 and TRBJ2-7; possibly TRBD1 for D (6 bases). Trimming took 1 base from V and 1 from J, leaving 11 bases between them. The V gene's germline CDR1 is MGHRA and CDR2 YSYEKL. This CDR3 has 15 residues. Written as DNA, the CDR3 is TGCGCCAGCAGCCAAGGGCCAGACAGGTCCTACGAGCAGTACTTC. Translation: CASSQGPDRSYEQYF.